This T cell receptor (beta chain) was captured by sequencing in a study of cytomegalovirus exposure and HLA in healthy donors. Study background: Out of 150 million to 200 million T cells, an earlier analysis found some 120 million unique TCR beta sequences in total.

Notes on this clone: Its antigen is still unknown.

PCR primers comprised 60 Vbeta and 13 Jbeta primers. Here immunoSEQ multiplex PCR was the method, and the copy in TCRdb shows in-frame clones only, minus some. Here the sample spans under 150,000 clones, about 85% being singletons. Points from the study as a whole: A later analysis appeared to link common viral pathogens to several of the most significant clusters. Across donors, sequencing depth was assumed by presence/absence analyses to be roughly uniform.

The V gene's germline CDR1 is GTSNPN and CDR2 SVGIG (reference sequence). Trimming cost V 7 bases and J 0 bases; bases outside gene matches: 9. The CDR3 is 15 amino acids. The chain employs TRBV30 and TRBJ1-3; 7 bases agree with TRBD1. The source of this sequence is a boy aged 5-17 years in good health and CMV-seronegative. Sequenced input: PBMCs. The CDR3 DNA reads TGTGCCTCCGACAGGGCAATCTTCTCTGGAAACACCATATATTTT. It codes for CASDRAIFSGNTIYF.